This entry describes one T cell receptor (beta chain). This clone was seen only a few times. What this receptor recognizes is not known. No per-base quality is available; no much larger clone lies one base away. This specimen comes from a study of cytomegalovirus exposure and HLA in healthy donors (dated 2017 in TCRdb). Broadly, across the study: An earlier analysis of roughly 630 of the donors reported about 250 Gb of sequence data and about 100 million unique TCR beta sequences from around 200 million T cells. A later genetic analysis took genome-wide SNP genotypes for about three fifths of the 666 donors and used that subset as a discovery cohort. A separate validation cohort of approximately 130 different subjects was used in addition to the approximately 610-subject first cohort. The study profiled the T cell repertoires of approximately 700 subjects by immunosequencing and related them to cytomegalovirus serostatus. Donor age, sex, ethnicity and CMV serostatus were compiled together with the repertoire data. In a later analysis, previously published TCR beta repertoires from 550 to 750 donors were re-analyzed and high-resolution HLA genotyping was added so that TCR occurrence patterns could be studied. An earlier analysis of fewer than 700 of the donors applied high-throughput TCR beta sequencing to assess whether each TCR beta V gene segment acted as functional or pseudogenic. On average, 235,054 unique TCR beta nucleotide sequences were sequenced per donor among a few hundred genotyped donors of the cohort, with around 19% of those sequences being non-productive. Every discovery cohort repertoire had been produced on one sequencing platform. Rather than drawing on any new phenotypic data, the later analysis identified candidate immune exposures from TCR beta sequences and the way those sequences occurred across donors. Class I and class II HLA loci were covered by the typing at four-digit resolution. To predict cytomegalovirus infection status, the study brought together high-throughput TCR immunosequencing, statistical association of individual TCRs with disease status, and machine learning. Five DR-DQ haplotypes were treated as single units for association and clustering because of strong linkage in the cohort. Among the roughly 390 genotyped donors, roughly 80% belonged to the genetic ancestry cluster associated with self-reported Caucasian donors. About 280 gigabases of sequencing data and around 88 million unique TCR sequences made up an early release that covered approximately 650 HLA-typed donors. The aim of the study was to test whether cataloging public T cell receptors could identify signatures of past pathogen exposure. Typing coverage varied by locus: roughly 620-640 donors for A, B, C, DRB1 and DQB1; 522 for DQA1; about 590 for DPA1; approximately 490 for DPB1. Points the paper makes about the study in general: Immune exposure information for the cohort was limited to CMV serostatus. Correlated functional status among segregating V segments might be attributable to linkage disequilibrium, but an unknown experimental factor could not be ruled out. This cohort had only TCR beta chains sequenced, and the lack of alpha or paired-chain data limited which features could be detected. Assigning TCR associations to individual alleles was difficult when HLA alleles, especially DR and DQ, strongly co-occurred. V-gene and J-gene trimming of TCR beta chains was associated with a missense DCLRE1C variant in a later genetic analysis, and the association was replicated in an independent cohort. Several of the top co-occurrence clusters appeared to be linked to parvovirus B19, influenza, CMV and Epstein-Barr virus, according to a later analysis. In both the original and validation cohorts, the classifier was reported to diagnose cytomegalovirus status with high specificity and sensitivity. Some IMGT-functional V segments, including TRBV6-2 and TRBV6-3, could not be told apart with the 87-base-pair reads, so those segments were excluded. Because HLA typing was missing for some donors at each locus, association tests included only the typed subset. In a later genetic analysis, fewer N-insertions in productive TCRs were reported among donors in an Asian-associated ancestry cluster than the approximately 670-donor mean. The study listed 164 TCR beta chains as associated with cytomegalovirus. A cluster of highly shared sequence variants was judged likely to represent a technical artifact of the sequencing pipeline. Sequencing depth was assumed to be roughly uniform across donors in the presence/absence analyses, though that assumption may not hold. A later analysis found that TCR association rates varied across HLA loci, with DRB1 alleles showing the most associated TCRs and HLA-C alleles the fewest. The authors suggested that the approach could potentially be extended to other disease states and immunological phenotypes. In a later analysis, HLA-associated TCR beta chains were found to be more clonally expanded and to have lower generation probabilities than equally common non-associated chains. In vitro tests confirmed that three of the cytomegalovirus-associated TCR beta chains recognize cytomegalovirus antigens. A later analysis associated 15,000 to 20,000 TCR beta sequences with specific HLA alleles at a false discovery rate of 0.05. Over 15 rarely observed V segments, including chromosome 9 orphons, were excluded from the earlier analysis of about 600 of the donors because counts were too low. Most TCR sequences were observed very rarely across donors, whereas some public TCRs were present in many individuals. A later analysis found that most CMV-associated TCR beta chains appeared HLA-restricted, with HLA associations seemingly driven largely by CMV exposure. Broadly in line with IMGT annotations, most TCR beta V segments showed up in productive rearrangements about 87% or about 30% of the time in an earlier analysis of 587 of the donors. A further reported finding was that TCR beta sequences accurately predicted the HLA-A and HLA-B alleles for most subjects in the first cohort.

Based on the germline V gene (reference sequence), the CDR1 and CDR2 sequences are SEHNR and FQNEAQ. Inclusive of the bounding cysteine and phenylalanine, the CDR3 is 13 residues long. The entry retains the CDR3 DNA only, 39 bases that are in frame from base 1. The V end loses 4 bases and the J end loses 5 bases, and a stretch of 9 bases separates them. Library construction relied on the immunoSEQ multiplex PCR assay. A mixture of 60 forward primers for TCR Vbeta segments and 13 reverse primers for TCR Jbeta segments was used in the multiplex PCR. Amplification of the CDR3 region of rearranged TCR beta genes was performed with a multiplex PCR assay on genomic DNA. The amplified TCR beta libraries were sequenced on the Illumina HiSeq System as 87-base-pair reads. The study's own analysis went as follows. A later analysis tallied roughly 80 million unique TCR beta chains across the roughly 610 repertoires, and approximately 11 million of those chains were shared by two or more donors. To remove PCR and sequencing errors, raw reads were error-corrected and collapsed into unique sequences using a nearest-neighbor algorithm that merged closely related sequences. V, D and J gene segments were assigned by aligning CDR3 sequences to IMGT reference sequences. For a sequence to be retained, a match of at least six nucleotides to both a V gene segment and a J gene segment was required. Rearrangements were classified as productive when the CDR3 lacked stop codons and remained in frame with V and J, and all other rearrangements were classified as non-productive. CDR3 was defined by IMGT convention, running from the second conserved V-encoded cysteine to the conserved J-encoded phenylalanine. The earlier analysis of 550 to 650 of the donors excluded any sequence lacking an unambiguous match to a single V gene segment. In an earlier analysis of 587 of the donors, a V segment was called functional when productive rearrangements were above 56.7%, and segregating when the standard deviation between donors exceeded 5%. To diagnose cytomegalovirus status from the catalog of TCR beta chain sequences, a statistical classification framework was built. In a later analysis, V and J genes were assigned by comparing TCR nucleotide sequences against IMGT/GENE-DB human TR gene sequences. Using the TCRdist pipeline, a later analysis assigned CDR3 sequences along with most-parsimonious VDJ recombination scenarios. In a later analysis, each TCR beta chain was defined by its CDR3 amino acid sequence together with its V-gene family, and reads without a unique V-gene family were excluded. In a later analysis, nearly 600 highly shared, low-generation-probability nucleotide sequences were removed to address suspected cross-contamination and a sequencing artifact. In a later analysis, a clonal expansion index for each public chain was calculated from normalized within-repertoire ranks of inferred template counts. In a later analysis, generation probabilities were computed with a VDJ recombination model fitted to out-of-frame rearrangements, and the resulting probabilities were checked against IGoR. In a later analysis, TCR-TCR, TCR-HLA and TCR-CMV co-occurrence was scored with hypergeometric tests, and a repertoire-size bias correction was applied to TCR pairs. A later analysis estimated false discovery rates by permuting HLA or CMV assignments 20 times. In a later analysis, co-occurring TCRs were grouped using DBSCAN, with TCRdist sequence similarity added in when clustering inside HLA-allele-positive subsets. For co-occurrence clustering, repertoires with fewer than 30,000 or more than 120,000 public chains were excluded, along with 4 to 6 repertoires with anomalous nucleotide sharing. This immuneACCESS table, as held by TCRdb, lists in-frame sequences with V and J called but not all clones. Of the missing ones, under half trace to an unresolved V gene in checked studies; the others have no known cause. V, J and clone size are those of that table, while D and trimming were read from the DNA. Counted in this sample were 81,000 or so clones; approximately 75% of them appeared once. The ten top clones hold roughly 4.2% of the sample.

The cohort consisted of 600 to 700 healthy bone marrow donors. At the time of sampling, every cohort member was nominally healthy, though immune exposures that went unrecorded were likely present. The donor was CMV seronegative and belonged to the group of 352 seronegative cohort members. Each donor provided a peripheral blood sample, and peripheral blood mononuclear cells were used for TCR beta sequencing. The Qiagen DNeasy Blood Extraction Kit was used to extract genomic DNA from the blood cell samples. This TCR came from a man aged 60-69 years in good health and CMV-seronegative. Sequenced material: PBMCs. The chain uses TRBV7-9 and TRBJ2-1, with the D gene not clear enough to name. The CDR3 reads CASSSQNNNEQFF. At the DNA level, the sequence is TGTGCCAGCAGCTCCCAGAATAACAATGAGCAGTTCTTC.